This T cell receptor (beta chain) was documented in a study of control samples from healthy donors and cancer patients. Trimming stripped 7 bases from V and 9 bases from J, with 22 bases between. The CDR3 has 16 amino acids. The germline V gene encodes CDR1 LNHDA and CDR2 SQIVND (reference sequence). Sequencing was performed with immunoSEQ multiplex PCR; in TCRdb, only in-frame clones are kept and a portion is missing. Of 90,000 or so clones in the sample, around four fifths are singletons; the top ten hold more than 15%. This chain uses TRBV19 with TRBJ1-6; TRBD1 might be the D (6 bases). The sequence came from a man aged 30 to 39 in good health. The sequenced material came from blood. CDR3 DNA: TGTGCCAGTAAGGAACTAACCGGGACCAGGGGTTCACCCCTCCACTTT. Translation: CASKELTGTRGSPLHF.